The present T cell receptor (beta chain) was sequenced within a study of T cells expressing NK-cell markers. Looking at the study overall: Obtained from sorted CD3+CD56+NKG2C+, CD3+CD56+NKG2C- and CD3+CD56-NKG2C+ T cells were the TCR beta repertoires. Sequenced donors, eight in total, included seven who were HCMV-seropositive and one who was seronegative. Study-wide results and caveats: About 1.0-8% of CD8+ T cells in about 6 donors belonged to dominant NKG2C+ clonotypes.

The authors made TCR beta cDNA libraries by 5'RACE template switching. This switching added a universal primer site and UMIs. TCRdb reprocessed the 5' RACE reads and keeps a single row for each CDR3 protein, giving no DNA. This sample carries some 460,000 distinct CDR3 sequences, with approximately 1.4% going to the ten biggest clones. The CDR3 loop spans 13 amino acids. CDR1 and CDR2 from the germline V gene are SGHAT and FQNNGV. In regard to this clonotype: Its antigen is unidentified.

Specimen: blood T cells: a sorted CD56 or NKG2C T cell subset, CD4+ or CD8+ T cells, or bulk PBMC T cells (not recorded which). The receptor comes from a woman aged 50 to 60 in good health. This chain uses TRBV11-2 with TRBJ1-1; there is no DNA to check the TCRdb D call of TRBD1. The CDR3 sequence is CASSLGGVTEAFF.